The 14 T cell receptor beta chains below all came from one sample that was sequenced in a study of blood T cell repertoires in COVID-19. Libraries were prepared by immunoSEQ multiplex PCR; TCRdb keeps only in-frame clonotypes and omits some of them. The sample lists about 300,000 clones; around 88% were seen once. The specimen sequenced was peripheral blood. The source is a woman in her fifties or sixties with acute or convalescent COVID-19.

The V and J genes are TRBV30 and TRBJ2-2; 7 positions agree with TRBD2. V lost 4 bases to trimming and J lost 6 bases; unmatched junction nucleotides: 11. Germline-derived CDR1 and CDR2 are GTSNPN and SVGIG (reference sequence). The CDR3 loop spans 15 amino acids. For the CDR3, the DNA is TGTGCCTGGATTATTGGCGGGAGAGCGGCCGGGGAGCTGTTTTTT. It yields the protein CAWIIGGRAAGELFF. The variable domain in full, completed from reference TRBV30 and TRBJ2-2, reads SQTIHQWPATLVQPVGSPLSLECTVEGTSNPNLYWYRQAAGRGLQLLFYSVGIGQISSEVPQNLSASRPQDRQFILSSKKLLLSDSGFYLCAWIIGGRAAGELFFGEGSRLTVL.

The chain carries TRBV2 and TRBJ2-1, with TRBD1 matching 10 bases. This CDR3 contains 16 residues. Germline loops: CDR1 SNHLY, CDR2 FYNNEI. Unmatched junction bases numbered 6, after V lost 1 base and J lost 6 bases. CDR3 coding DNA: TGTGCCAGCAGTGAAGGGGGGACAGGGGCCCGCAATGAGCAGTTCTTC. Its protein product is CASSEGGTGARNEQFF.

This chain links TRBV9 with TRBJ2-2; maybe TRBD1 (7 bases). Germline V lookup: CDR1 SGDLS, CDR2 YYNGEE. The V and J ends lost 3 bases and 6 bases respectively, with 12 bases between them. CDR3 length: 14 residues. The CDR3 DNA is TGTGCCAGCAGCGCGGAGGGGGCCCCCGGGGAGCTGTTTTTT. Protein sequence: CASSAEGAPGELFF.

The chain employs TRBV5-1 and TRBJ1-2; D is unclear. V was pared by 4 bases and J by 8 bases, with 15 bases between. The CDR3 loop spans 13 amino acids. Per germline, CDR1 SGHRS and CDR2 YFSETQ. The CDR3 nucleotides are TGCGCCAGCAGCGAGGAGGGCTACGGAGGCTACACCTTC. This gives the protein CASSEEGYGGYTF.

The rearrangement links TRBV25-1 to TRBJ1-4, with D unresolved. The CDR3 has 16 amino acids. Trimming stripped 1 base from V and 4 bases from J, with 13 bases between. Per the germline V gene, CDR1 is MGHDK and CDR2 is SYGVNS. CDR3 in amino acids: CASSESIGRLNEKLFF. In DNA, the CDR3 is TGTGCCAGCAGTGAATCAATCGGCAGACTTAATGAAAAACTGTTTTTT.

Here the CDR3 reads CASGTGQSNTGELFF. DNA for the CDR3: TGTGCTAGTGGCACGGGACAGTCAAACACCGGGGAGCTGTTTTTT. This rearrangement joins TRBV12-5 to TRBJ2-2, with 7 bases lining up with TRBD1. There are 15 residues in the CDR3. With V trimmed by 6 bases and J by 2 bases, 6 bases remained unmatched. From germline, CDR1 is LGHNT and CDR2 FRNRAP.

The V gene is TRBV29-1, the J gene TRBJ2-5, with a tentative D call TRBD1 (5 bases). CDR1 is SQVTM and CDR2 is ANQGSEA in the germline V gene. Trimming pared 1 base from V and 2 bases from J, leaving 8 bases between. The CDR3 runs to 13 residues. The CDR3 protein is CSVEATVQETQYF. The CDR3 DNA reads as TGCAGCGTTGAAGCGACAGTTCAAGAGACCCAGTACTTC.

The sample holds one count of this clone. V is TRBV2 and J is TRBJ2-1, with 7 bases that match TRBD1. The CDR3 runs to 15 residues. In germline, CDR1 is SNHLY, CDR2 FYNNEI. V trimming: 2 bases; J trimming: 7 bases; junction bases outside the gene matches: 8. CDR3 loop: CASSEQGTALNEQFF. As DNA, the CDR3 is TGTGCCAGCAGTGAACAAGGGACAGCTCTGAATGAGCAGTTCTTC.

The chain uses TRBV2 and TRBJ2-5; 14 positions match TRBD2. The J segment lost 4 bases and the V segment lost 7 bases, leaving 5 bases of the junction unmatched. Germline CDR1 and CDR2: SNHLY and FYNNEI. The CDR3 totals 15 residues. The CDR3 loop reads CASTTSGGARETQYF. Here the CDR3 DNA reads TGTGCCAGCACGACTAGCGGGGGGGCACGAGAGACCCAGTACTTC.

Only a few counts were recorded for this clone. The chain recombines TRBV7-9 with TRBJ1-1; no clear D. The CDR3 sequence is 10 residues long. V was clipped by 9 bases and J by 5 bases, with 7 bases between them. CDR1 SEHNR and CDR2 FQNEAQ come from the germline V gene (reference sequence). In DNA, the CDR3 is TGTGCCAGTGCGCGGACTGAAGCTTTCTTT. This codes for CASARTEAFF.

The chain uses TRBV7-8 and TRBJ1-5, with 7 positions matching TRBD1. Germline V gene lookup returns CDR1 SGHVS and CDR2 FQNEAQ. The CDR3 extends over 15 amino acids. The V gene end was trimmed by 3 bases and the J gene end by 6 bases; junction bases not matched to a gene: 8. The DNA of the CDR3 is TGTGCCAGCAGCTTCTCGACAGGGATTGGTCAGCCCCAGCATTTT. It is translated as CASSFSTGIGQPQHF.

This clone was recorded only once. V and J are TRBV6-5 and TRBJ2-3; D unclear. The length of the CDR3 is 15 residues. The V gene's germline CDR1 is MNHEY and CDR2 SVGAGI. Deletions cut 0 bases from V and 1 base from J, with 8 bases between. CDR3 DNA: TGTGCCAGCAGTTACTCGCGGTTACGCACAGATACGCAGTATTTT. Its protein product is CASSYSRLRTDTQYF.

V and J are TRBV5-4 and TRBJ2-1, with 7 bases that match TRBD2. The CDR3 consists of 17 residues. CDR1 and CDR2 from the germline V gene are SGHNT and YYREEE (reference sequence). After removal of 4 bases from V and 8 bases from J, the junction contained 18 bases not matched to a gene. CDR3 protein: CASSHPGLSPRGDEQFF. The CDR3 coding sequence is TGTGCCAGCAGCCACCCCGGTCTCTCACCTCGGGGGGATGAGCAGTTCTTC.

The chain recombines TRBV9 with TRBJ1-5; 11 bases map to TRBD1. The V and J ends lost 4 bases and 1 base, in that order; junction bases with no gene match: 7. Germline assignment: CDR1 SGDLS and CDR2 YYNGEE. The CDR3 totals 17 residues. The chain's CDR3 is CASSQGQGELSNQPQHF. The DNA for the CDR3 is TGTGCCAGCAGCCAGGGACAGGGGGAATTGAGCAATCAGCCCCAGCATTTT.